A single T cell receptor (beta chain) is shown here with its context. Here immunoSEQ multiplex PCR was the method, and the copy in TCRdb shows in-frame clones only, minus some. The profile covers around 130,000 clones, with 80% to 90% appearing a single time and about 2.5% taken by the ten largest. The CDR3 runs to 14 residues. Per germline, CDR1 SNHLY and CDR2 FYNNEI. Trimming took 7 bases from V and 2 from J; bases not matched to a gene: 4. The data belong to a study of blood T cell repertoires in COVID-19. The source material was PBMCs or T cells enriched from blood (not recorded which). V usage is TRBV2 and J usage is TRBJ2-1; TRBD1 matches at 8 bases. This TCR was recovered from a woman between 50 and 59 years old who had recovered from COVID-19. The DNA of the CDR3 is TGTGCCAGCACAATGGACAGGGCCTACAATGAGCAGTTCTTC. Encoded protein: CASTMDRAYNEQFF.